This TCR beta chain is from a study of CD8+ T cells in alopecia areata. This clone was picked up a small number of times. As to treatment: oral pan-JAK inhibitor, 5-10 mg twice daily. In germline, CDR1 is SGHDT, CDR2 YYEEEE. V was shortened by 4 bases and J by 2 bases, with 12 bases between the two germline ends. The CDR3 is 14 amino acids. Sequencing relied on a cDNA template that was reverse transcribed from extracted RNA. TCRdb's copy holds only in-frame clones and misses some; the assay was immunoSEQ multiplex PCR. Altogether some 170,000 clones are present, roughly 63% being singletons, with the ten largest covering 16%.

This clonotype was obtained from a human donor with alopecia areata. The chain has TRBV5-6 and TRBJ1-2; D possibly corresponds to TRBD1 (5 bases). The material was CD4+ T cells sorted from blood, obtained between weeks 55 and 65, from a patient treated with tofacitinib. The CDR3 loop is CASSVGRQNYGYTF. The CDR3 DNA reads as TGTGCCAGCAGCGTGGGGCGGCAAAACTATGGCTACACCTTC.